This TCR beta chain emerged from a study of T cells in tuberculosis. As to time point: new active TB diagnosis, blood taken before or within 7 days of starting treatment. Each clinical donor contributed on average roughly 100,000 T cells from unsorted cryopreserved PBMC. CDR3 length equals 14 residues. V lost 6 bases to trimming and J lost 6 bases; unmatched junction nucleotides: 8. Germline CDR1 and CDR2: SGHVS and FQNEAQ. The table came from immunoSEQ multiplex PCR; TCRdb's copy has only in-frame clones and leaves some out. Among more than 35,000 clones listed, approximately 94% were seen once. The origin of this receptor is an adult with tuberculosis. Sequencing was performed on PBMCs, taken at tuberculosis diagnosis. V and J are TRBV7-8 and TRBJ1-2, with 9 bases identical to TRBD1. The CDR3 DNA sequence: TGTGCCAGCAGTCGTACAGGGGGCGCGGATGGCTACACCTTC. Protein sequence: CASSRTGGADGYTF.